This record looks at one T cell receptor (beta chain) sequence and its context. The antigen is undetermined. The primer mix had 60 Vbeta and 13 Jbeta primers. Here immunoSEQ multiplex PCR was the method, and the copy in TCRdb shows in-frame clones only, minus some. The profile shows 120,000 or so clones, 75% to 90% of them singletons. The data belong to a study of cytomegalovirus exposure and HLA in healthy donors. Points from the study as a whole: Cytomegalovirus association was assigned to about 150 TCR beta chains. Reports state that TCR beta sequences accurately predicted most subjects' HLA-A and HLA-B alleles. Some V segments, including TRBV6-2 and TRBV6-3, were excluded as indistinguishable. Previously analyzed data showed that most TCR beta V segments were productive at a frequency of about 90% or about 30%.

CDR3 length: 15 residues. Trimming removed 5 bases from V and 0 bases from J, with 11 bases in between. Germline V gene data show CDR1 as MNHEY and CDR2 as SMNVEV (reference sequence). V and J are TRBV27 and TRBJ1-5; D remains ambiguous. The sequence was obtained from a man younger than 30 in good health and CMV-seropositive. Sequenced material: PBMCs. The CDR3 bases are TGTGCCAGCAGTCTGGGAGGTGGTAGCAATCAGCCCCAGCATTTT. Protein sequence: CASSLGGGSNQPQHF.